Listed below are T cell receptor beta chains from one sample, sequenced in a study of cytomegalovirus exposure and HLA in healthy donors. Libraries were prepared by immunoSEQ multiplex PCR; TCRdb keeps only in-frame clonotypes and omits some of them. Among about 100,000 clones listed, 10% were seen once. Specimen: PBMCs. Receptors were obtained from a man aged 35 to 55 in good health and CMV-seropositive. CDR3s include the opening cysteine and the closing phenylalanine or tryptophan. D genes are given only for firm matches. Clone size is given for some rows only: seen once, a few or many times, or a class if the clone is expanded.

cdr3_nt: TGTGCCAGCAGCTTAGGAAAGGGGAACTATGGCTACACCTTC
cdr3_aa: CASSLGKGNYGYTF
clone_size: -
j_call: TRBJ1-2
d_call: -
v_call: TRBV5-6
cdr3_length: 14

cdr3_nt: TGCGCCAGCAGTGAGTCCCTCCAGACAGTCACCCCTATGCAAGAGACCCAGTACTTC
cdr3_aa: CASSESLQTVTPMQETQYF
clone_size: -
j_call: TRBJ2-5
d_call: -
v_call: TRBV10-2
cdr3_length: 19

cdr3_nt: TGTGCCAGCAGTAAGACAGGAGGAGGTTACGAGCAGTACTTC
cdr3_aa: CASSKTGGGYEQYF
clone_size: -
j_call: TRBJ2-7
d_call: -
v_call: TRBV28
cdr3_length: 14

cdr3_nt: TGTGCCATCAGGCGGGGGGACAATGAGCAGTTCTTC
cdr3_aa: CAIRRGDNEQFF
clone_size: -
j_call: TRBJ2-1
d_call: TRBD2
v_call: TRBV10-3
cdr3_length: 12

cdr3_nt: TGCGCCAGCAGCTTAGCCGGGGGGGCCAGTGGCTACACCTTC
cdr3_aa: CASSLAGGASGYTF
clone_size: few
j_call: TRBJ1-2
d_call: -
v_call: TRBV5-1
cdr3_length: 14

cdr3_nt: TGTGCCAGCAGTTTATCGGGAGTTAACACTGAAGCTTTCTTT
cdr3_aa: CASSLSGVNTEAFF
clone_size: -
j_call: TRBJ1-1
d_call: -
v_call: TRBV28
cdr3_length: 14

cdr3_nt: TGCGCCAGCAGCTTGGAGGCAGGAAGCCAGAACACTGAAGCTTTCTTT
cdr3_aa: CASSLEAGSQNTEAFF
clone_size: few
j_call: TRBJ1-1
d_call: -
v_call: TRBV5-1
cdr3_length: 16

cdr3_nt: TGTGCCAGCAGACCGGGACTAGCGTCTGGGGAGCTGTTTTTT
cdr3_aa: CASRPGLASGELFF
clone_size: few
j_call: TRBJ2-2
d_call: TRBD2
v_call: TRBV28
cdr3_length: 14

cdr3_nt: TGTGCCAGAGGGACAGGGAGGGTCACTGAAGCTTTCTTT
cdr3_aa: CARGTGRVTEAFF
clone_size: -
j_call: TRBJ1-1
d_call: TRBD1
v_call: TRBV2
cdr3_length: 13

cdr3_nt: TGTGCCAGCAGCCCCTCCGACAGGGCGGCCACTGAAGCTTTCTTT
cdr3_aa: CASSPSDRAATEAFF
clone_size: few
j_call: TRBJ1-1
d_call: TRBD1
v_call: TRBV28
cdr3_length: 15

cdr3_nt: TGTGCCATCAGTGAGTCGTGGGAGAAATCAGTCTACGAGCAGTACTTC
cdr3_aa: CAISESWEKSVYEQYF
clone_size: -
j_call: TRBJ2-7
d_call: -
v_call: TRBV10-3
cdr3_length: 16

cdr3_nt: TGTGCCAGCAGCTTCGACACTGAAGCTTTCTTT
cdr3_aa: CASSFDTEAFF
clone_size: few
j_call: TRBJ1-1
d_call: -
v_call: TRBV7-9
cdr3_length: 11

cdr3_nt: TGTGCCAGCAGGGTGAGCGGAATGGGCACAGATACGCAGTATTTT
cdr3_aa: CASRVSGMGTDTQYF
clone_size: -
j_call: TRBJ2-3
d_call: -
v_call: TRBV2
cdr3_length: 15

cdr3_nt: TGCAGCGTCACGATGGCGGGATGGTACGAGCAGTACTTC
cdr3_aa: CSVTMAGWYEQYF
clone_size: few
j_call: TRBJ2-7
d_call: -
v_call: TRBV29-1
cdr3_length: 13

cdr3_nt: TGTGCCAGCCTAGGGACAGGGTTCAATGAGCAGTTCTTC
cdr3_aa: CASLGTGFNEQFF
clone_size: few
j_call: TRBJ2-1
d_call: TRBD1
v_call: TRBV6-1
cdr3_length: 13

cdr3_nt: TGTGCCAGCAGCTTAACGCGGGAGCTGGGGAATGAGCAGTTCTTC
cdr3_aa: CASSLTRELGNEQFF
clone_size: few
j_call: TRBJ2-1
d_call: TRBD2
v_call: TRBV11-3
cdr3_length: 15

cdr3_nt: TGTGCCAGCAGCCTCGGGACTAGCCTCAATGAGCAGTTCTTC
cdr3_aa: CASSLGTSLNEQFF
clone_size: few
j_call: TRBJ2-1
d_call: TRBD2
v_call: TRBV7-2
cdr3_length: 14

cdr3_nt: TGTGCCAGCAGTGACTCGAATCTGAGATCGGAGCAGTTCTTC
cdr3_aa: CASSDSNLRSEQFF
clone_size: few
j_call: TRBJ2-1
d_call: -
v_call: TRBV6-4
cdr3_length: 14

cdr3_nt: TGTGCCAGCAGCTTCGGGACAGGGCGGGACACTGAAGCTTTCTTT
cdr3_aa: CASSFGTGRDTEAFF
clone_size: few
j_call: TRBJ1-1
d_call: TRBD1
v_call: TRBV7-9
cdr3_length: 15

cdr3_nt: TGTGCCAGCAGCCTTGGGCAGAACTATGGCTACACCTTC
cdr3_aa: CASSLGQNYGYTF
clone_size: -
j_call: TRBJ1-2
d_call: -
v_call: TRBV7-9
cdr3_length: 13

cdr3_nt: TGTGCCAGGTCGGACGCGGGGAGCTCTAATCAGCCCCAGCATTTT
cdr3_aa: CARSDAGSSNQPQHF
clone_size: -
j_call: TRBJ1-5
d_call: -
v_call: TRBV21-1
cdr3_length: 15

cdr3_nt: TGTGCCAGCCTCTCCTCAGCGGGAGGGCTGACCGAGCAGTACTTC
cdr3_aa: CASLSSAGGLTEQYF
clone_size: -
j_call: TRBJ2-7
d_call: TRBD2
v_call: TRBV28
cdr3_length: 15

cdr3_nt: TGCGCCAGCAGCTCGGGATGGGACGGGGGTCAAGAGACCCAGTACTTC
cdr3_aa: CASSSGWDGGQETQYF
clone_size: few
j_call: TRBJ2-5
d_call: -
v_call: TRBV5-1
cdr3_length: 16

cdr3_nt: TGTGCCTGGTCATGGGGACAAACCACAGATACGCAGTATTTT
cdr3_aa: CAWSWGQTTDTQYF
clone_size: few
j_call: TRBJ2-3
d_call: -
v_call: TRBV30
cdr3_length: 14

cdr3_nt: TGCGCCAGCAGCTTGACCACAGGGTACGAGCAGTACTTC
cdr3_aa: CASSLTTGYEQYF
clone_size: few
j_call: TRBJ2-7
d_call: -
v_call: TRBV5-1
cdr3_length: 13

cdr3_nt: TGTGCCATCAGTGGACTAGCCAAAAACATTCAGTACTTC
cdr3_aa: CAISGLAKNIQYF
clone_size: few
j_call: TRBJ2-4
d_call: -
v_call: TRBV10-3
cdr3_length: 13

cdr3_nt: TGCGCCAGCACTAGGACAGGGGGCAGACAGCCCCAGCATTTT
cdr3_aa: CASTRTGGRQPQHF
clone_size: few
j_call: TRBJ1-5
d_call: TRBD1
v_call: TRBV10-1
cdr3_length: 14

cdr3_nt: TGTGCCAGCAGCCGACGCAAGGGGAAGACAGACTTAAGCTCTGGGGCCAACGTCCTGACTTTC
cdr3_aa: CASSRRKGKTDLSSGANVLTF
clone_size: -
j_call: TRBJ2-6
d_call: -
v_call: TRBV9
cdr3_length: 21

cdr3_nt: TGTGCCAGCAGCGCCGCCCCGGGGGGCATCTATAGCAATCAGCCCCAGCATTTT
cdr3_aa: CASSAAPGGIYSNQPQHF
clone_size: few
j_call: TRBJ1-5
d_call: -
v_call: TRBV7-6
cdr3_length: 18

cdr3_nt: TGTGCCTGGAGTGTACTAGCGGGATACAATGAGCAGTTCTTC
cdr3_aa: CAWSVLAGYNEQFF
clone_size: few
j_call: TRBJ2-1
d_call: TRBD2
v_call: TRBV30
cdr3_length: 14

cdr3_nt: TGTGCCAGCAGCTTGGACAGCATCCTTTCTGGAAACACCATATATTTT
cdr3_aa: CASSLDSILSGNTIYF
clone_size: -
j_call: TRBJ1-3
d_call: -
v_call: TRBV13
cdr3_length: 16

cdr3_nt: TGCGCCAGCAGCCAGGTCACGAAAGGGGACACTGAAGCTTTCTTT
cdr3_aa: CASSQVTKGDTEAFF
clone_size: few
j_call: TRBJ1-1
d_call: -
v_call: TRBV4-1
cdr3_length: 15

cdr3_nt: TGTGCCAGCAGTGAGCGGTCTGATACCGGGGAGCTGTTTTTT
cdr3_aa: CASSERSDTGELFF
clone_size: few
j_call: TRBJ2-2
d_call: -
v_call: TRBV6-1
cdr3_length: 14

cdr3_nt: TGTGCCACCAAAGACAGACGACAGGGGCGCGAGCAGTACTTC
cdr3_aa: CATKDRRQGREQYF
clone_size: few
j_call: TRBJ2-7
d_call: TRBD1
v_call: TRBV5-6
cdr3_length: 14

cdr3_nt: TGTGCCAGCAGGACTAGCGGGGTTCAAGAGACCCAGTACTTC
cdr3_aa: CASRTSGVQETQYF
clone_size: few
j_call: TRBJ2-5
d_call: TRBD2
v_call: TRBV6-5
cdr3_length: 14

cdr3_nt: TGTGCCAGCAGCTTAGAAGTCCTCAGGGCCCAGCCCCAGCATTTT
cdr3_aa: CASSLEVLRAQPQHF
clone_size: -
j_call: TRBJ1-5
d_call: -
v_call: TRBV7-8
cdr3_length: 15

cdr3_nt: TGTGCCAGCAGCCTTGACGGGGTCAGGGCCAAAAACATTCAGTACTTC
cdr3_aa: CASSLDGVRAKNIQYF
clone_size: few
j_call: TRBJ2-4
d_call: -
v_call: TRBV7-2
cdr3_length: 16

cdr3_nt: TGTGCCAGTAGTCCCTGGACAGGGAGAGGCTCGGCTGGGGCCAACGTCCTGACTTTC
cdr3_aa: CASSPWTGRGSAGANVLTF
clone_size: few
j_call: TRBJ2-6
d_call: TRBD1
v_call: TRBV19
cdr3_length: 19

cdr3_nt: TGTGCCAGCAGCTCCCAGGGGGTCGCAGATACGCAGTATTTT
cdr3_aa: CASSSQGVADTQYF
clone_size: -
j_call: TRBJ2-3
d_call: TRBD1
v_call: TRBV11-1
cdr3_length: 14

cdr3_nt: TGTGCCAGCACGGGAGACAGCTACGAGCAGTACTTC
cdr3_aa: CASTGDSYEQYF
clone_size: few
j_call: TRBJ2-7
d_call: -
v_call: TRBV2
cdr3_length: 12

cdr3_nt: TGCAGCGTCGGGACTAGCGGGATGACAGATACGCAGTATTTT
cdr3_aa: CSVGTSGMTDTQYF
clone_size: few
j_call: TRBJ2-3
d_call: TRBD2
v_call: TRBV29-1
cdr3_length: 14

cdr3_nt: TGTGCCAGCCGCCTAGGGGGGGTGGGCAATCAGCCCCAGCATTTT
cdr3_aa: CASRLGGVGNQPQHF
clone_size: -
j_call: TRBJ1-5
d_call: -
v_call: TRBV27
cdr3_length: 15

cdr3_nt: TGCAGCGTCGTGGATCTAGCGGCCGTCACAGATACGCAGTATTTT
cdr3_aa: CSVVDLAAVTDTQYF
clone_size: few
j_call: TRBJ2-3
d_call: TRBD2
v_call: TRBV29-1
cdr3_length: 15

cdr3_nt: TGTGCCAGCCAAATCCGGCTCGCGGGAGGTTCAGAGACCCAGTACTTC
cdr3_aa: CASQIRLAGGSETQYF
clone_size: -
j_call: TRBJ2-5
d_call: TRBD2
v_call: TRBV25-1
cdr3_length: 16

cdr3_nt: TGTGCCAGCAGCTTAGATGCCCCTACTAGGTCAGATACGCAGTATTTT
cdr3_aa: CASSLDAPTRSDTQYF
clone_size: -
j_call: TRBJ2-3
d_call: -
v_call: TRBV11-3
cdr3_length: 16

cdr3_nt: TGTGCCAGCAGCCTAGGAGTGAACCAAGAGACCCAGTACTTC
cdr3_aa: CASSLGVNQETQYF
clone_size: -
j_call: TRBJ2-5
d_call: -
v_call: TRBV4-2
cdr3_length: 14

cdr3_nt: TGTGCCAGCACCTTACAGGGCAACCAAGAGACCCAGTACTTC
cdr3_aa: CASTLQGNQETQYF
clone_size: -
j_call: TRBJ2-5
d_call: -
v_call: TRBV11-3
cdr3_length: 14

cdr3_nt: TGTGCCAGCAGTGAAGCTGATTGGCTAGCGGGAGGGAGTATCCAGTTCTTC
cdr3_aa: CASSEADWLAGGSIQFF
clone_size: -
j_call: TRBJ2-1
d_call: TRBD2
v_call: TRBV6-1
cdr3_length: 17

cdr3_nt: TGTGCCACCGACAGGGGTGGTAATTCACCCCTCCACTTT
cdr3_aa: CATDRGGNSPLHF
clone_size: few
j_call: TRBJ1-6
d_call: TRBD1
v_call: TRBV10-3
cdr3_length: 13

cdr3_nt: TGCGCCAGCAGCTTGGGCGGGACTAGCGGATCCTACGAGCAGTACTTC
cdr3_aa: CASSLGGTSGSYEQYF
clone_size: -
j_call: TRBJ2-7
d_call: TRBD2
v_call: TRBV5-1
cdr3_length: 16

cdr3_nt: TGTGCCAGTAGTATCGTGGGGGGACAGCACTACGAGCAGTACTTC
cdr3_aa: CASSIVGGQHYEQYF
clone_size: -
j_call: TRBJ2-7
d_call: -
v_call: TRBV19
cdr3_length: 15

cdr3_nt: TGTGCTAGTGCCCGGCGGACATCTAGCACAGATACGCAGTATTTT
cdr3_aa: CASARRTSSTDTQYF
clone_size: few
j_call: TRBJ2-3
d_call: -
v_call: TRBV12-5
cdr3_length: 15

cdr3_nt: TGTGCCAGCAGCCCGGGACTAGCGGGAAATGAGCAGTTCTTC
cdr3_aa: CASSPGLAGNEQFF
clone_size: -
j_call: TRBJ2-1
d_call: TRBD2
v_call: TRBV7-2
cdr3_length: 14

cdr3_nt: TGTGCCAGTAGTATCAACCCGGGACAGGGACGTGGCTACACCTTC
cdr3_aa: CASSINPGQGRGYTF
clone_size: -
j_call: TRBJ1-2
d_call: TRBD1
v_call: TRBV19
cdr3_length: 15

cdr3_nt: TGTGCCAGCAGGGAGGGGAACACTGAAGCTTTCTTT
cdr3_aa: CASREGNTEAFF
clone_size: -
j_call: TRBJ1-1
d_call: -
v_call: TRBV2
cdr3_length: 12